Below, 26 T cell receptor beta chains from the same sample are listed, as sequenced in a study of cytomegalovirus exposure and HLA in healthy donors (TCRdb year 2017). The method behind the library was the immunoSEQ multiplex PCR assay. TCRdb provides this immuneACCESS table in a form limited to in-frame rearrangements. Some clones are lacking; in checked studies, under half of them reflect an unresolved V gene, and why the rest are absent is not known. This sample holds about 200,000 clones; 84% were observed only once. The ten largest clones take up around 15% of the sample. Material: PBMCs. These receptor sequences come from a woman in her thirties in good health and CMV-seropositive.

The chain has TRBV28 and TRBJ1-1, with TRBD1 matching over 8 bases. The V segment lost 5 bases and the J segment 4 bases; nucleotides outside the gene matches: 9. There are 15 residues in the CDR3. Germline-derived CDR1 and CDR2 are MDHEN and SYDVKM. The CDR3 region has the DNA TGTGCCAGCAGTATCTACCAAACAGGGGGCACTGAAGCTTTCTTT. Its protein product is CASSIYQTGGTEAFF.

The J gene is TRBJ2-7, the V gene TRBV9, with TRBD2 matching over 8 bases. With V trimmed by 0 bases and J by 1 base, 3 bases remained unmatched. This CDR3 contains 15 residues. CDR1 and CDR2 (germline): SGDLS, YYNGEE. CDR3 bases: TGTGCCAGCAGCGTAGGGCCTAGCGGGTCCTACGAGCAGTACTTC. Translation: CASSVGPSGSYEQYF.

The chain recombines TRBV28 with TRBJ1-2; 8 nucleotides agree with TRBD1. Trimming removed 6 bases from V and 2 bases from J; junction bases left unmatched: 8. CDR1 and CDR2 (germline): MDHEN, SYDVKM. The CDR3 has 15 residues. CDR3 residues: CASSSPGQANYGYTF. The CDR3 bases are TGTGCCAGCAGCTCGCCGGGACAGGCAAACTATGGCTACACCTTC.

This clone was seen just once. This rearrangement joins TRBV9 to TRBJ2-2; the match to TRBD2 covers 7 bases. Germline V lookup: CDR1 SGDLS, CDR2 YYNGEE. This CDR3 is 15 amino acids long. Losses at the gene ends were 6 bases for V and 0 bases for J; bases not matched to a gene: 5. Here the CDR3 DNA reads TGTGCCAGCACCCCCAGCGGGACGAACACCGGGGAGCTGTTTTTT. Protein sequence: CASTPSGTNTGELFF.

This clone was counted once. The chain carries TRBV29-1 and TRBJ1-1, with a tentative D call TRBD1 (5 bases). The CDR3 runs to 14 residues. Germline CDR1 and CDR2: SQVTM and ANQGSEA. V lost 3 bases and J 4 bases, leaving 15 bases between the germline ends. CDR3 sequence: CSVDGQGSGTEAFF. DNA of the CDR3: TGCAGCGTTGACGGGCAGGGTTCAGGCACTGAAGCTTTCTTT.

The chain is built from TRBV7-6 and TRBJ1-5; 9 bases align to TRBD1. V was pared by 1 base and J by 6 bases, with 7 bases of the junction left unmatched. Germline V lookup: CDR1 SGHVS, CDR2 FNYEAQ. This CDR3 region has 16 residues. The CDR3 loop reads CASSLVSTGGPQPQHF. The CDR3, as DNA: TGTGCCAGCAGCTTAGTATCAACAGGGGGCCCTCAGCCCCAGCATTTT.

This rearrangement joins TRBV6-1 to TRBJ2-5, with a weak D call TRBD1 (5 bases). This CDR3 spans 12 amino acids. V lost 6 bases and J lost 7, with 12 bases in between. In germline, CDR1 is MNHNS, CDR2 SASEGT. The CDR3 reads CASRPPQGTQYF. The DNA for the CDR3 is TGTGCCAGCAGACCCCCTCAGGGGACCCAGTACTTC.

CDR3 nucleotide sequence: TGCAGCGTCCTGGACAGAAGTACCTACGAGCAGTACTTC. Amino acid sequence: CSVLDRSTYEQYF. The V call is TRBV29-1, the J call TRBJ2-7, with D perhaps matching TRBD1 (6 bases). Per the germline V gene, CDR1 is SQVTM and CDR2 is ANQGSEA. Deletions cut 6 bases from V and 2 bases from J, with 14 bases between. There are 13 residues in the CDR3.

The chain is built from TRBV29-1 and TRBJ2-1, with TRBD2 matching 10 bases. Germline values: CDR1 SQVTM, CDR2 ANQGSEA. The CDR3 spans 15 residues. The V and J ends lost 2 bases and 2 bases, in that order; junction bases with no gene match: 3. This CDR3 reads CSVELAGAPYNEQFF. As DNA, the CDR3 is TGCAGCGTTGAACTAGCGGGAGCCCCCTACAATGAGCAGTTCTTC.

Written as DNA, the CDR3 is TGTGCCAGCAGGACCGGCGGGACAGGGAGGCATGGCTACACCTTC. It codes for CASRTGGTGRHGYTF. The V gene is TRBV27, the J gene TRBJ1-2; TRBD1 aligns across 9 bases. The CDR3 spans 15 residues. Germline V gives CDR1 MNHEY, CDR2 SMNVEV (reference sequence). V shed 6 bases, J shed 6 bases, and the junction held 11 bases outside the gene matches.

The chain combines TRBV30 with TRBJ2-7, with TRBD1 matching over 9 bases. In germline, CDR1 is GTSNPN, CDR2 SVGIG (reference sequence). Losses at the gene ends were 4 bases for V and 3 bases for J; bases not matched to a gene: 7. This CDR3 is 14 amino acids long. As DNA, the CDR3 is TGTGCCTGGAAAGGGACAGGGATTTACTACGAGCAGTACTTC. It specifies CAWKGTGIYYEQYF.

This chain uses TRBV11-2 with TRBJ2-1, with 12 nucleotides matching TRBD2. J lost 6 bases, V lost 5 bases, and 8 bases had no gene match. The CDR3 covers 16 residues. Per the germline V gene, CDR1 is SGHAT and CDR2 is FQNNGV. CDR3 sequence (DNA): TGTGCCAGCAGCGCGAGTCGACTAGCGGGGGTCAATGAGCAGTTCTTC. Its protein is CASSASRLAGVNEQFF.

The chain has TRBV5-1 and TRBJ2-5, with 8 bases matching TRBD2. This CDR3 comprises 16 residues. Germline trimming cut 4 bases from V and 0 bases from J; bases unmatched to any gene: 8. Germline loops: CDR1 SGHRS, CDR2 YFSETQ. In DNA, the CDR3 is TGCGCCAGCAGCCTCCAATCGGGGGGGTACCAAGAGACCCAGTACTTC. Its protein is CASSLQSGGYQETQYF. Together with reference TRBV5-1 and TRBJ2-5, the CDR3 gives the full variable domain: KAGVTQTPRYLIKTRGQQVTLSCSPISGHRSVSWYQQTPGQGLQFLFEYFSETQRNKGNFPGRFSGRQFSNSRSEMNVSTLELGDSALYLCASSLQSGGYQETQYFGPGTRLLVL.

V gene TRBV2 combines with J gene TRBJ2-7; 12 bases match TRBD2. V shed 7 bases, J shed 0 bases, and the junction held 4 bases outside the gene matches. The CDR3 sequence is 15 residues long. Germline CDR1 SNHLY, CDR2 FYNNEI. The CDR3: CASKGLAGVSYEQYF. For the CDR3, the DNA is TGTGCCAGCAAGGGACTAGCGGGCGTCTCCTACGAGCAGTACTTC.

The chain carries TRBV29-1 and TRBJ1-2, with 7 bases lining up with TRBD1. Germline CDR1 SQVTM, CDR2 ANQGSEA. The CDR3 covers 13 residues. This chain's CDR3 is CTARQGANYGYTF. In DNA form, the CDR3 reads TGCACCGCCCGACAGGGTGCTAACTATGGCTACACCTTC.

The gene calls are TRBV29-1 and TRBJ2-2; TRBD2 matches at 8 bases. Germline loops: CDR1 SQVTM, CDR2 ANQGSEA. Trimming cost V 3 bases and J 5 bases; bases outside gene matches: 8. The CDR3 runs 15 residues. The CDR3 DNA reads as TGCAGCGTTGATCTCACGGGAGGGGGAACCGGGGAGCTGTTTTTT. It encodes CSVDLTGGGTGELFF.

The V and J genes are TRBV6-4 and TRBJ1-2; 9 nucleotides match TRBD1. Germline CDR1 reads MRHNA; CDR2 reads SNTAGT. The CDR3 is 14 residues long. The V gene end was trimmed by 4 bases and the J gene end by 6 bases; junction bases not matched to a gene: 6. The CDR3 DNA sequence: TGTGCCAGCAGTGCGAGACAGGGGGAAGATGGCTACACCTTC. This gives the protein CASSARQGEDGYTF.

Only one count was recorded for this clone. The chain couples TRBV5-1 to TRBJ1-3; the match to TRBD1 covers 7 bases. This CDR3 has 16 amino acids. Per the germline V gene, CDR1 is SGHRS and CDR2 is YFSETQ. J was trimmed by 4 bases and V by 0 bases; bases with no gene match: 7. CDR3 in DNA: TGCGCCAGCAGCTTGGATACAGGGGAAATCGGAAACACCATATATTTT. This codes for CASSLDTGEIGNTIYF. Using reference TRBV5-1 and TRBJ1-3 for the parts outside the CDR3, the full variable domain is KAGVTQTPRYLIKTRGQQVTLSCSPISGHRSVSWYQQTPGQGLQFLFEYFSETQRNKGNFPGRFSGRQFSNSRSEMNVSTLELGDSALYLCASSLDTGEIGNTIYFGEGSWLTVV.

The chain is built from TRBV19 and TRBJ2-2, with 9 bases identical to TRBD2. Germline values: CDR1 LNHDA, CDR2 SQIVND (reference sequence). With V trimmed by 8 bases and J by 5 bases, 6 bases remained unmatched. The CDR3 is 14 residues long. CDR3 region: CASRSGRRTGELFF. The CDR3 nucleotides read TGTGCCAGTCGAAGCGGGAGGAGGACCGGGGAGCTGTTTTTT.

A single count supports this clone. The chain uses TRBV2 and TRBJ2-1; tentative D call: TRBD2 (6 bases). The germline V gene has CDR1 SNHLY and CDR2 FYNNEI. The CDR3 length is 14 residues. Between the trimmed V and J ends, which lost 7 bases and 6 bases, there was a span of 16 bases. The DNA for the CDR3 is TGTGCCAGCAAGGATGGAGGGAAGGTCAATGAGCAGTTCTTC. Translated: CASKDGGKVNEQFF.

V gene TRBV2 combines with J gene TRBJ2-1; TRBD2 matches at 10 bases. The junction had 6 bases not matched to a gene; V was cut back by 6 bases and J by 4 bases. The V gene's germline CDR1 is SNHLY and CDR2 FYNNEI. The CDR3 is 15 amino acids. CDR3 sequence reads: CASRELAGPYNEQFF. As DNA, the CDR3 is TGTGCCAGCAGAGAACTAGCGGGACCTTACAATGAGCAGTTCTTC. Filled out from reference TRBV2 and TRBJ2-1, the complete variable domain reads EPEVTQTPSHQVTQMGQEVILRCVPISNHLYFYWYRQILGQKVEFLVSFYNNEISEKSEIFDDQFSVERPDGSNFTLKIRSTKLEDSAMYFCASRELAGPYNEQFFGPGTRLTVL.

Here the CDR3 DNA reads TGTGCCAGCAGAGTGTCAGGGGGCTATGGCTACACCTTC. It yields the protein CASRVSGGYGYTF. The J gene is TRBJ1-2, the V gene TRBV6-5, with 7 bases aligning to TRBD1. From germline, CDR1 is MNHEY and CDR2 SVGAGI. The J segment lost 4 bases and the V segment lost 6 bases, leaving 5 bases of the junction unmatched. The CDR3 is 13 residues long.

This clone was seen once. The V and J genes are TRBV5-1 and TRBJ1-2; no definite D call. V gave up 5 bases and J gave up 10 bases, with 21 bases separating them. This CDR3 region has 14 residues. Germline V gene lookup returns CDR1 SGHRS and CDR2 YFSETQ. CDR3 coding DNA: TGCGCCAGCAGTCCTAAACCGGGAACCTACGACTACACCTTC. Its protein is CASSPKPGTYDYTF.

The rearrangement joins TRBV6-5 to TRBJ2-7; TRBD1 aligns across 7 bases. The CDR3 runs to 14 residues. In germline, CDR1 is MNHEY, CDR2 SVGAGI. Germline trimming cut 6 bases from V and 2 bases from J; bases unmatched to any gene: 7. The CDR3 DNA follows: TGTGCCAGCAGCGACAGGGCCGGGACCTACGAGCAGTACTTC. It specifies CASSDRAGTYEQYF.

This clone showed up just a few times. V and J are TRBV2 and TRBJ1-5; 9 nucleotides agree with TRBD1. This CDR3 is built from 13 residues. CDR1 and CDR2 from the germline V gene are SNHLY and FYNNEI. V was clipped by 5 bases and J by 7 bases; unmatched bases: 3. The chain's CDR3 is CASSPDRGQPQHF. In DNA, the CDR3 is TGTGCCAGCAGTCCGGACAGGGGCCAGCCCCAGCATTTT.

The V call is TRBV5-1, the J call TRBJ2-7, with TRBD1 matching 7 bases. Germline V gene data show CDR1 as SGHRS and CDR2 as YFSETQ. This CDR3 spans 15 amino acids. After removal of 5 bases from V and 2 bases from J, the junction contained 10 bases not matched to a gene. The CDR3: CASSPGQYLPYEQYF. The CDR3, as DNA: TGCGCCAGCAGTCCGGGACAGTACTTGCCCTACGAGCAGTACTTC.